The clone carrying this T cell receptor beta chain has a handful of counts. What was amplified from RNA transcripts were TCR beta CDR3 regions. Carried out on the TCR CDR3, a first-round RT-PCR used the HTBI primer set. One entry per CDR3 protein, called by TCRdb with MiXCR from the multiplex PCR reads. The sample lists more than 550,000 distinct CDR3 sequences; around 19% were seen once. These data are taken from a study of T cells in Graves' hyperthyroidism and ophthalmopathy. Study background: Before any treatment, at initial diagnosis, peripheral blood was collected.

The TCR was taken from a woman aged 50 to 65 with Graves' hyperthyroidism that later progressed to Graves' ophthalmopathy. The material sequenced was blood.

In DNA, the CDR3 is TGTGCCACCAGTGATTTGACAGATGAAGCTTTCTTT. This translates into CATSDLTDEAFF. The chain uses TRBV24-1 and TRBJ1-1; D remains ambiguous. The CDR3 runs to 12 residues. Trimming left V 0 bases short and J 7 bases short, with 5 bases between. CDR1 and CDR2 from the germline V gene are KGHDR and SFDVKD.